This T cell receptor (beta chain) is drawn from a study of cytomegalovirus exposure and HLA in healthy donors. Study-wide points: The study designated fewer than 200 TCR beta chains cytomegalovirus-associated. In an earlier analysis, productive rearrangement rates for most beta V segments clustered near 87% or 30%.

The PCR employed 60 Vbeta primers together with 13 Jbeta primers. Produced via immunoSEQ multiplex PCR; TCRdb's table is partial and in-frame only. This sample carries 200,000 or so clones, 87% of them seen once, and the ten largest clones take approximately 0.23%. In the case of this clone: Its specificity is not known.

The V and J ends lost 7 bases and 7 bases respectively, with 16 bases between them. The CDR3 sequence is 13 residues long. CDR1 is LNHDA, CDR2 SQIVND, per germline (reference sequence). This receptor was identified in a girl under three years old in good health and CMV-seronegative. The sequencing sample was made of PBMCs. The genes are TRBV19 and TRBJ1-1; a possible D gene is TRBD1 (6 bases). CDR3 DNA sequence: TGTGCCAGTACCCGGGACATGGGTATTGAAGCTTTCTTT. Its translation: CASTRDMGIEAFF.